This TCR beta chain was found in a study of cytomegalovirus exposure and HLA in healthy donors. Use of 60 Vbeta and 13 Jbeta primers characterized the PCR. Profiling relied on immunoSEQ multiplex PCR, and the TCRdb table lists in-frame clones only, not all of them. The sample data list approximately 79,000 clones. Sequenced input: PBMCs. This sequence originates from a man in his forties in good health and CMV-seronegative.

CDR3 DNA: TGCGCCAGCAGCCCTATCGGGAGGCAGGGAGTTAGCGAGCAGTACTTC. Its protein product is CASSPIGRQGVSEQYF. J is TRBJ2-5 and V is TRBV4-1, with 7 bases lining up with TRBD2. Near its end, the DNA agrees better with TRBJ2-7, so the J call may be wrong. Germline-derived CDR1 and CDR2 are MGHRA and YSYEKL. The CDR3 length is 16 residues.